This T cell receptor (beta chain) was sequenced during a study of blood T cells in healthy people across ages. Study-level results: Higher diversity, along with more naive CD4+ cells, distinguished long-lived donors from aged donors.

The authors ran a second PCR of about 7 to 11 cycles using a sample-barcoded 5' primer and a J-beta primer mix. Every cDNA molecule bore a tag from a template-switch adaptor containing 12 random nucleotides. Each sample provided no less than 3 million CDR3-containing paired-end reads. One entry per CDR3 protein results from TCRdb running MiXCR on the 5' RACE reads. The sample holds around 1.5 million distinct CDR3 sequences, roughly 64% seen once. With regard to this clonotype: Its specificity is unknown.

This CDR3 contains 15 residues. V dropped 5 bases and J dropped 3 bases, with 16 bases sitting between them. This clonotype originated in a man aged 18 to 29 in good health. The chain links TRBV12-3 or TRBV12-4 to TRBJ1-2, with a tentative D call TRBD1 (6 bases). Sequencing input: blood. CDR3 sequence: CASSITGGADYGYTF. The CDR3 region has the DNA TGTGCCAGCAGTATCACGGGGGGGGCGGACTATGGCTACACCTTC.